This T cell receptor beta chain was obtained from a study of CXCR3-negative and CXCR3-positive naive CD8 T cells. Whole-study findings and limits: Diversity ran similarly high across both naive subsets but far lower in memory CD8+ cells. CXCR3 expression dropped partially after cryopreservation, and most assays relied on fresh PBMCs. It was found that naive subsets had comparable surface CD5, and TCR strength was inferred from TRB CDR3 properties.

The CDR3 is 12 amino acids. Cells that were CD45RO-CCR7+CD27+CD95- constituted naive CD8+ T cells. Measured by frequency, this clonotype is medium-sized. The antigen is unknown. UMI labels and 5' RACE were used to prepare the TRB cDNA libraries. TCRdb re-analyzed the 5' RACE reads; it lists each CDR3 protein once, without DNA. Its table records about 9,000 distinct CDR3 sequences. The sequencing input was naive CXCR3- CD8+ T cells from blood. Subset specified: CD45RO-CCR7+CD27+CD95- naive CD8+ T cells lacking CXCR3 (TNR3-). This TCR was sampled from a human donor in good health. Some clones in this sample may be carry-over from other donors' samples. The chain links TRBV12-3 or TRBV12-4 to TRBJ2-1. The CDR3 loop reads CASSLGSNEQFF.